This T cell receptor beta chain is drawn from a study of blood T cell repertoires in COVID-19. Across the whole study: PBMCs, B-cell-depleted T cells, or T cells were the source of the cDNA or gDNA that made up the material.

Here immunoSEQ multiplex PCR was the method, and the copy in TCRdb shows in-frame clones only, minus some. The sample contains over 110,000 clones, approximately 84% of which appear only once. Living in 25 or so US areas, the participants were between roughly 18 and 89 years of age. The CDR3 has 14 residues. Germline loops: CDR1 LNHNV, CDR2 YYDKDF (reference sequence). Trimming removed 3 bases at V and 9 bases at J, with 12 bases between. The specimen was PBMCs or T cells enriched from blood (not recorded which). The chain couples TRBV15 to TRBJ1-6; D may be TRBD1 (6 bases). The sequence was obtained from a man in his forties or fifties in a cohort exposed to, infected with or recovered from COVID-19 (not recorded which). CDR3 in DNA: TGTGCCACCAGCAGCGGGACACATGCTTCACCCCTCCACTTT. Its translation: CATSSGTHASPLHF.